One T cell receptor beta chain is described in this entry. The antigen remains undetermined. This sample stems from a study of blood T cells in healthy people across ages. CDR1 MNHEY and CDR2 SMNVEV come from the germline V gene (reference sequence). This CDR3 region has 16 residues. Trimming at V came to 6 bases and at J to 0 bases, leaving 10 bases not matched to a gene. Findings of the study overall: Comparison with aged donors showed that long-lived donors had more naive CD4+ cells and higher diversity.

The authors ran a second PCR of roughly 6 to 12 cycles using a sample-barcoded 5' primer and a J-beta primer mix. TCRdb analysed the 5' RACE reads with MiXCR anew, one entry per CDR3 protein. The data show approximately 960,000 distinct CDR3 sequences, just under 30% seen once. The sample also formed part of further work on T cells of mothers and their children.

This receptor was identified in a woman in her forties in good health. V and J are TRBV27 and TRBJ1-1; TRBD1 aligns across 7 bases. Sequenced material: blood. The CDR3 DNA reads TGTGCCAGCAGCTTTATGACAGGGAACATGAACACTGAAGCTTTCTTT. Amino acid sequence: CASSFMTGNMNTEAFF.